This TCR beta chain came from a study of T cell repertoires in cytomegalovirus infection. On the study more broadly: Peptides in the study included HLA-C-restricted and HLA-B-restricted CMV epitopes. Both CMV infection and a matching HLA type were indicated by public TCR beta signatures.

Study observations and caveats: Across the ex vivo response, the dominant clonotypes were HLA-C-restricted CMV-specific TCR beta clonotypes. Cumulative public TCR beta family frequency identified CMV carriers with the relevant HLA.

MiXCR, applied by TCRdb to the reads, yields one record per CDR3 protein. The table records fewer than 900,000 distinct CDR3 sequences, 25% to 35% of them present only once. V dropped 0 bases and J dropped 0; count of bases not matched to a gene: 8. The CDR3 has 20 amino acids. Germline CDR1 and CDR2: LGHNA and YNFKEQ. Turning to this clonotype: Its target is unknown.

This receptor was taken from a human donor in good health (CMV status not recorded). Some clones in this sample may be carry-over from other donors' samples. Here the sequenced sample was cultured CD8+ T cells from PBMCs, taken from culture after CMV antigen stimulation. This chain uses TRBV4-2 with TRBJ2-4, with 13 bases that match TRBD2. The CDR3 here is CASSQDQRLAGGVAKNIQYF. The CDR3, as DNA: TGTGCCAGCAGCCAAGATCAAAGACTAGCGGGGGGCGTAGCCAAAAACATTCAGTACTTC.